This TCR beta chain was obtained from a study of blood T cell repertoires in COVID-19. Overall study context: Sites in the United States, Italy and Spain provided acute and convalescent COVID-19 samples. T cells, B-cell-depleted T cells, or PBMCs supplied cDNA or gDNA.

In the source study's methods: From reference gene primer amplification, estimates of nucleated cell counts were derived. The assay was immunoSEQ multiplex PCR, and TCRdb's table has in-frame clones only and misses some. V, J and clone size reflect that table, while D and trimming were determined from the DNA. This sample has about 140,000 clones, with roughly 88% found just once. The sample taken for sequencing was peripheral blood. This TCR was recovered from a man between 60 and 75 years old with active or convalescent COVID-19.

The CDR3 sequence: CASSEGQNTEAFF. The DNA of the CDR3 is TGTGCCAGCAGTGAAGGACAGAACACTGAAGCTTTCTTT. The gene calls are TRBV7-3 and TRBJ1-1; tentatively, D is TRBD1 (5 bases). The CDR3 is 13 amino acids. Germline values: CDR1 SGHTA, CDR2 FQGTGA. Trimming shortened V by 6 bases and J by 1 base, and 9 bases separated the two germline ends.